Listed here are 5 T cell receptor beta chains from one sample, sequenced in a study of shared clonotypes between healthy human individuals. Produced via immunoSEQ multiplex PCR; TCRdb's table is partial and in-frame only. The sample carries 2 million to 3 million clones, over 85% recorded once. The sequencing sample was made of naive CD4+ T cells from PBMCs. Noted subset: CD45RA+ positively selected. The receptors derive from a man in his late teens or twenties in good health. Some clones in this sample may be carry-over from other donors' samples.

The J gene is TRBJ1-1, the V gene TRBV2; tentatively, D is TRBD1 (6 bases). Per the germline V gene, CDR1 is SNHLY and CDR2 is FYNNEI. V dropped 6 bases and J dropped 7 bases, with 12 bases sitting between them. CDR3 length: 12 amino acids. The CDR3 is CASRDDRFEAFF. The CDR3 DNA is TGTGCCAGCAGGGATGACAGGTTTGAAGCTTTCTTT.

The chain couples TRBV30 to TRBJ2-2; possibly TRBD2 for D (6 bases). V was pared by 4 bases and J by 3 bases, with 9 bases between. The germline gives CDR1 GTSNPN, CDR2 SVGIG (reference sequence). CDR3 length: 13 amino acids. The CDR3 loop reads CAWTPGDTGELFF. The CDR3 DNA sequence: TGTGCCTGGACTCCGGGGGACACCGGGGAGCTGTTTTTT.

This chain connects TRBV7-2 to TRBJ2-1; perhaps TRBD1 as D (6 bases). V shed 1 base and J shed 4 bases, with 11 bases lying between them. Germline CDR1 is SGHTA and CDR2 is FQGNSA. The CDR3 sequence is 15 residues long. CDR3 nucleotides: TGTGCCAGCAGCTTAGGACAGGCAGAGTACAATGAGCAGTTCTTC. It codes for CASSLGQAEYNEQFF.

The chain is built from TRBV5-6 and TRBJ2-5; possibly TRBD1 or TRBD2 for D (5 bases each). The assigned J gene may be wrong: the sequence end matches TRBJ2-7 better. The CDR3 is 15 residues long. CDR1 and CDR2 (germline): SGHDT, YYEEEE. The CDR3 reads CASSGALARAYEQYF. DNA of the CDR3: TGTGCCAGCAGCGGGGCTTTAGCGAGGGCCTACGAGCAGTACTTC.

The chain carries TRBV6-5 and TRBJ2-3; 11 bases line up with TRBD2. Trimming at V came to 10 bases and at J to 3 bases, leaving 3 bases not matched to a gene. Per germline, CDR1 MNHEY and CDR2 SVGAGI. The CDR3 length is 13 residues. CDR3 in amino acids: CATLAGGTDTQYF. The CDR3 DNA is TGTGCCACCCTAGCGGGAGGAACAGATACGCAGTATTTT.